This paragraph reports one T cell receptor (beta chain). As yet, its antigen is unknown. This nonspecific control used anti-CD3/anti-CD28 bead stimulation of CD4+ T cells. Sorting of responding CD4+ T cells relied on upregulated CD40 ligand together with CD69. CD8+ T cells were removed from PBMCs prior to stimulation. Anti-CD28/CD49d costimulation, CD40-blocking antibody and enfuvirtide were given to CD8-depleted PBMCs for 18 hours. The source of the sample is a study of persistence of HIV-infected CD4 T cells. Across the whole study: Donors had been on suppressive ART for a median of 8 years.

The CDR3 has 18 amino acids. The germline V gene encodes CDR1 SNHLY and CDR2 FYNNEI. V gave up 6 bases and J gave up 2 bases, with 20 bases separating them. The libraries were made with immunoSEQ version 4 in survey mode. Clones were sequenced by immunoSEQ multiplex PCR, and TCRdb holds only the in-frame ones, with some missing. The sample includes tens of thousands of clones, approximately 90% seen only once; the top ten take 2.5% to 4%. This receptor was obtained from an adult woman with HIV who was CMV-seropositive. The material sequenced was CD4+ T cells sorted from PBMCs after roughly 18-hour stimulation, taken from a patient who received antiretroviral therapy. The genes are TRBV2 and TRBJ1-6; possible D gene TRBD1, 5 bases. CDR3 sequence reads: CASSPLAVGVTYNSPLHF. DNA of the CDR3: TGTGCCAGCAGCCCGTTAGCCGTGGGGGTTACCTATAATTCACCCCTCCACTTT.